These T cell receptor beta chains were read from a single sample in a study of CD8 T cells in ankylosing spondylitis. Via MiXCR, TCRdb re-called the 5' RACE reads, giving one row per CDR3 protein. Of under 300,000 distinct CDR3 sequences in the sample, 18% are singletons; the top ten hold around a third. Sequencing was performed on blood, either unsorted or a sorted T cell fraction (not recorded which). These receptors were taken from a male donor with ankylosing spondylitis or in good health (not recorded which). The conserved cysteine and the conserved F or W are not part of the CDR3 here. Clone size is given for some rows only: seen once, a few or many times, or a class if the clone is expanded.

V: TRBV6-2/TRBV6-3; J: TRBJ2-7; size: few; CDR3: ASSSNRGGGRTYEQY
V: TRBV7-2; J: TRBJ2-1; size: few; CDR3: ASSSRSGSAGEQF
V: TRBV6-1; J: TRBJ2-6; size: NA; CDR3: ASQPRDRGTSGANVLT
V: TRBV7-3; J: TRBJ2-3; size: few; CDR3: ASSHGTSGSTDTQY
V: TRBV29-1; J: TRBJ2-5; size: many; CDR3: SGSGRLQETQY
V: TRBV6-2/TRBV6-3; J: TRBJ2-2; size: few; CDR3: ASSPQRTGSPGELF
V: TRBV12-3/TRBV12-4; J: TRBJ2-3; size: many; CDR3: ASSLDSTSPADTQY
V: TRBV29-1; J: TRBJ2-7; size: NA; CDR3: SVGQATYEQY
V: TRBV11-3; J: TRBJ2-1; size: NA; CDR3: ASSFRVDNYNEQF
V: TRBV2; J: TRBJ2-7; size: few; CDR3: ASSERPAATYEQY
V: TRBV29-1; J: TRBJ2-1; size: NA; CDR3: SGTRQGDEQF
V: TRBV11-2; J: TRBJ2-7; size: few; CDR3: ASSFYVGSSYEQY
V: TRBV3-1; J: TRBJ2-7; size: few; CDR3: ASCQEPPLKAGGPAYEQY
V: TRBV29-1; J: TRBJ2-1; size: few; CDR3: SALVGTGYNEQF
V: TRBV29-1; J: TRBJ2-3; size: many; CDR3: SVVLAGTTFTDTQY
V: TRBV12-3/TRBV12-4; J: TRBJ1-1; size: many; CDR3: ASRPGSTEAF
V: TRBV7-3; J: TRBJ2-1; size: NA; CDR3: ASSLAGGYNNEQF
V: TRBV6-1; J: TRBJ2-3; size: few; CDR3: ASRKLAGEADTQY
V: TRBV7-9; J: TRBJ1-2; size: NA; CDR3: ASSQGTYGYT
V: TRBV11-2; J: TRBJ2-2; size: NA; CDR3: AMRYGRAPGELF
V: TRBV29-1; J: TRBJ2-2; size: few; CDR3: SVSGTSGREPSTTGELF
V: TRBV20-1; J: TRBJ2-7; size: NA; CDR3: SATSGYEQY
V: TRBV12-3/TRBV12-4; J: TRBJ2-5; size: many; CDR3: ASRKGELRETQY
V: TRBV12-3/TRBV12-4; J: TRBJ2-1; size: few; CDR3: ASSDSEGAYNEQF
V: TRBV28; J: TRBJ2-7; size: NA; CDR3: ASSLGLAGSFSYEQY
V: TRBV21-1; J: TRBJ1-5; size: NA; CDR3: ASSRHRGGNQPQH
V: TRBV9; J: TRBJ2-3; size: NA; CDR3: ASSVENLAYTDTQY
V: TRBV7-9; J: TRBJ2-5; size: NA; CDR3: ASSLEAGSGQETQY
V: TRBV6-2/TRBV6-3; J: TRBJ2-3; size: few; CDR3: ASRPGTTIDTQY
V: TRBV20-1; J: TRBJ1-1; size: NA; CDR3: SARGQGLGTEAF
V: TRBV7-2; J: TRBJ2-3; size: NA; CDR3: ASSLVGLAADTQY
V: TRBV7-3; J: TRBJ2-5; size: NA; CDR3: ASSLGQGLQETQY
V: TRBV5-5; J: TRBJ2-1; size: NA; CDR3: ASSDAPLAGGYNEQF
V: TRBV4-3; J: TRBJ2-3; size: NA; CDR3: ASSLGLLAGTDTQY
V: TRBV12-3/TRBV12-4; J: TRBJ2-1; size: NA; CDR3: ASSFPKRDTTYNEQF
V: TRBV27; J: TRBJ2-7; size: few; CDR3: ASSWTSGEGYEQY
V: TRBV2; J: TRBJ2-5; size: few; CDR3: ASSGLAGVGETQY
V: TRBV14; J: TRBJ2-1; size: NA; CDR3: ASSPWGLAENEQF
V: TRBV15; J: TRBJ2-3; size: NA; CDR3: ATSPRTASQGDTQY
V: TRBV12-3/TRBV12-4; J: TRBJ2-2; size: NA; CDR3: AASGGQGVDTGELF
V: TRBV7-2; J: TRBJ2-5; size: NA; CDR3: ASRLWRPAKQETQY